The entry that follows covers one T cell receptor beta chain sequence. These data come from a study of blood T cell repertoires in COVID-19. Per the germline V gene, CDR1 is LNHNV and CDR2 is YYDKDF (reference sequence). CDR3 size: 15 residues. V was trimmed by 0 bases and J by 1 base, leaving 9 bases between them. The assay was immunoSEQ multiplex PCR, and TCRdb's table has in-frame clones only and misses some. The table has about 150,000 clones, roughly 88% seen once. The chain has TRBV15 and TRBJ1-2; a weak D match, TRBD1 (5 bases). This TCR was recovered from a man in his sixties with COVID-19, enrolled during active disease. Sequenced: peripheral blood. The chain's CDR3 is CATSRDRQNNYGYTF. CDR3 sequence (DNA): TGTGCCACCAGCAGAGACAGACAGAATAACTATGGCTACACCTTC.